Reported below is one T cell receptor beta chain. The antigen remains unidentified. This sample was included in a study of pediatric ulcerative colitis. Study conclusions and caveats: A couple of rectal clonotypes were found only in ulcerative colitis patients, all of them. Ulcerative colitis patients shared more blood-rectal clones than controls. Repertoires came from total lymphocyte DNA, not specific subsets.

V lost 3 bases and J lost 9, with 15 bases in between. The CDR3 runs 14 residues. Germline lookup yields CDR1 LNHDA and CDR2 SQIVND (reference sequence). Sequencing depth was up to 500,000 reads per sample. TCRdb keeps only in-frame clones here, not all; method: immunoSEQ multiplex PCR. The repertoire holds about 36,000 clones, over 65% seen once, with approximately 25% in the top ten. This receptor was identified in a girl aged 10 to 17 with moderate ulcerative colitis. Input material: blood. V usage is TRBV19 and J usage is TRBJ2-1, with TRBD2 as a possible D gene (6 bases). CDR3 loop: CASSMLEGASEQFF. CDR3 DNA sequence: TGTGCCAGTAGTATGTTGGAGGGAGCTAGTGAGCAGTTCTTC.